This is a list of T cell receptor beta chains from one sample in a study of radiotherapy plus CTLA-4 blockade in lung cancer. The protocol was immunoSEQ multiplex PCR, while the TCRdb copy is restricted to in-frame clones and leaves out a portion. The profile shows 95,000 to 150,000 clones, about 87% of them singletons. The sample was peripheral blood, taken from a patient treated with radiotherapy plus ipilimumab. The receptors here all came from a human donor with non-small cell lung cancer that progressed on radiotherapy plus ipilimumab. Each CDR3 is given without its conserved first and last residue.

cdr3_aa j_call v_call
ASTLTGVNTEAF TRBJ1-1 TRBV6-6
ASSLWSTYEQY TRBJ2-7 TRBV7-9
ASSQATGGRNEQF TRBJ2-1 TRBV4-2
ASSLSGEDGYT TRBJ1-2 TRBV5-1
ASSMGTVNYGYT TRBJ1-2 TRBV19
ASSSWSETQY TRBJ2-5 TRBV7-8
SVDYGLGQPQH TRBJ1-5 TRBV29-1
ASSLVRAGELF TRBJ2-2 TRBV11-3
ASRGDSTGATEAF TRBJ1-1 TRBV10-2
ASSAPGGGYEQY TRBJ2-7 TRBV5-4
ASSLVPGGGYASTDTQY TRBJ2-3 TRBV7-2
ASSYVQGGTDTQY TRBJ2-3 TRBV6-5
ASKPFLPGAQPQH TRBJ1-5 TRBV6-1
ASSPPGTSFYEQY TRBJ2-7 TRBV28
ASRFTGGGTDTQY TRBJ2-3 TRBV19
ASSTDRARTEAF TRBJ1-1 TRBV19
ASSFDWSAEAF TRBJ1-1 TRBV18
ASSEGLNMGTYEQY TRBJ2-7 TRBV9
ASSELRYRAGEAF TRBJ1-1 TRBV2
ASRVDGLYAGELF TRBJ2-2 TRBV2
ASSLEGVQPQH TRBJ1-5 TRBV7-2
ASSENRNSNQPQH TRBJ1-5 TRBV6-1
ASSWDSNGYT TRBJ1-2 TRBV7-9
ASTTGAVGTEAF TRBJ1-1 TRBV28
AISESPGLRYNEQF TRBJ2-1 TRBV10-3
ASSVGSSGNTIY TRBJ1-3 TRBV9
ASRGCEQY TRBJ2-7 TRBV5-6
ASSPPSSYEQY TRBJ2-7 TRBV18
AIGVLGAGIEAF TRBJ1-1 TRBV5-1
ASSFQVGAEAF TRBJ1-1 TRBV5-1
ASSLTGMSNQPQH TRBJ1-5 TRBV5-1
ASSLIGTSGSGNEQF TRBJ2-1 TRBV5-1
ASSRGLVDEQY TRBJ2-7 TRBV7-7
ASSPQTGSETQY TRBJ2-5 TRBV7-6
ASSPRRDRPQH TRBJ1-5 TRBV6-5
ASSPSRGEQY TRBJ2-7 TRBV9
ASTSERGRSEKLF TRBJ1-4 TRBV6-1
ASRGEPVFYEQY TRBJ2-7 TRBV5-1
ASSRGASPPQQF TRBJ2-1 TRBV7-9
ASSEISGGSTDTQY TRBJ2-3 TRBV6-1
SVADRANTEAF TRBJ1-1 TRBV29-1
ASAEGVGKQPQH TRBJ1-5 TRBV6-1
ASSLRGDTNSNQPQH TRBJ1-5 TRBV27
ATSRTPQLQPQH TRBJ1-5 TRBV15
ASLLPGQYTEAF TRBJ1-1 TRBV28
ASSEAGGTNQPQH TRBJ1-5 TRBV6-1
ASSLDPDRVLNEQY TRBJ2-7 TRBV27
ASSVDDRVHGYT TRBJ1-2 TRBV9
ASSLMGQGANTGELF TRBJ2-2 TRBV5-1
ASSQDWFPGSHNEQF TRBJ2-1 TRBV4-1
AWSPQTGELF TRBJ2-2 TRBV30
ASSLSWDMGYEQY TRBJ2-7 TRBV7-2
ASSPPGGGKGETQY TRBJ2-5 TRBV9
ASSQGLALLTYEQY TRBJ2-7 TRBV4-1
ASSSRDRGRADTQY TRBJ2-3 TRBV7-3
ASSLSVTSTEAF TRBJ1-1 TRBV5-1
ASSPLKTTSSGNEQF TRBJ2-1 TRBV5-1
ASSAQLADQETQY TRBJ2-5 TRBV6-5
ASSALDEQF TRBJ2-1 TRBV7-9